This passage covers 10 T cell receptor beta chains from one sample sequenced in a study of blood T cell repertoires in COVID-19. Sequencing used immunoSEQ multiplex PCR; TCRdb keeps in-frame clones, though not all of them. The sample includes about 180,000 clones, more than 75% of them seen just once. The specimen was PBMCs or T cells enriched from blood (not recorded which). The receptors originated from a man aged 55-75 years who had been exposed to COVID-19.

This clone showed up just once. The chain carries TRBV18 and TRBJ1-2; 7 bases align to TRBD1. Trimming removed 5 bases from V and 2 bases from J; junction bases left unmatched: 5. Germline V gene data show CDR1 as KGHSH and CDR2 as LQKENI. The length of the CDR3 is 14 residues. CDR3 bases: TGTGCCAGCTCATTCGACAGGGCGAACTATGGCTACACCTTC. Amino acids: CASSFDRANYGYTF.

In nucleotides, the CDR3 is TGTGCCAGCAGTCGGTCGGGACAGGGGGGGCACTTTCACCAGCCCCAGCATTTT. Translating gives CASSRSGQGGHFHQPQHF. This chain uses TRBV6-6 with TRBJ1-5, with 11 bases matching TRBD1. V gave up 5 bases and J gave up 7 bases; unmatched junction bases: 16. The germline V gene encodes CDR1 MNHNY and CDR2 SVGAGI (reference sequence). The length of the CDR3 is 18 residues.

V usage is TRBV5-5 and J usage is TRBJ2-1; TRBD2 is a possible D gene (6 bases). Germline V lookup: CDR1 SGHKS, CDR2 YYEKEE (reference sequence). V lost 2 bases and J lost 4, with 10 bases in between. The CDR3 contains 14 residues. The CDR3 DNA follows: TGTGCCAGCAGCTTAGCGGAGGGGTACAATGAGCAGTTCTTC. As protein: CASSLAEGYNEQFF.

The chain joins TRBV25-1 to TRBJ2-5; 8 nucleotides align to TRBD1. V gave up 6 bases and J gave up 5 bases; unmatched junction bases: 5. There are 13 residues in the CDR3. Germline-derived CDR1 and CDR2 are MGHDK and SYGVNS. The CDR3 protein is CASRETGVETQYF. The CDR3 DNA is TGTGCCAGCAGAGAGACAGGGGTGGAGACCCAGTACTTC.

The chain combines TRBV7-3 with TRBJ2-5; 10 bases are shared with TRBD1. This CDR3 has 14 residues. The V gene's germline CDR1 is SGHTA and CDR2 FQGTGA. V was pared by 5 bases and J by 4 bases, with 4 bases of the junction left unmatched. The CDR3 is CASSPWDRGETQYF. The CDR3 coding sequence is TGTGCCAGCAGCCCCTGGGACAGGGGAGAGACCCAGTACTTC.

The chain uses TRBV2 and TRBJ1-1; TRBD1 agrees at 10 bases. CDR1 is SNHLY and CDR2 is FYNNEI in the germline V gene. V shed 7 bases, J shed 6 bases, and the junction held 8 bases outside the gene matches. The length of the CDR3 is 14 residues. CDR3 sequence reads: CASIMGQGIPEAFF. The CDR3 DNA is TGTGCCAGCATTATGGGACAGGGGATCCCTGAAGCTTTCTTT.

The CDR3 coding sequence is TGTGCCAGCACCTCCCTGGGACTAGCGGGAGTTGAGCAGTTCTTC. As protein: CASTSLGLAGVEQFF. This sequence joins TRBV27 and TRBJ2-1; the match to TRBD2 covers 14 bases. Germline V CDR1 and CDR2: MNHEY, SMNVEV (reference sequence). This CDR3 has 15 amino acids. Trimming took 7 bases from V and 9 from J; bases not matched to a gene: 8.

This clone has only a few counts. The chain combines TRBV15 with TRBJ1-5; unclear D gene. V lost 1 base and J 3 bases, leaving 7 bases between the germline ends. Germline assignment: CDR1 LNHNV and CDR2 YYDKDF (reference sequence). The CDR3 totals 14 residues. The DNA of the CDR3 is TGTGCCACCAGCAGAGGACGGGTCAATCAGCCCCAGCATTTT. Protein: CATSRGRVNQPQHF. The whole variable domain, remainder taken from reference TRBV15 and TRBJ1-5, is DAMVIQNPRYQVTQFGKPVTLSCSQTLNHNVMYWYQQKSSQAPKLLFHYYDKDFNNEADTPDNFQSRRPNTSFCFLDIRSPGLGDTAMYLCATSRGRVNQPQHFGDGTRLSIL.

This chain uses TRBV19 with TRBJ2-1, with 15 bases lining up with TRBD2. The germline gives CDR1 LNHDA, CDR2 SQIVND (reference sequence). The CDR3 is 16 amino acids. Trimming removed 9 bases from V and 10 bases from J; junction bases left unmatched: 13. In DNA, the CDR3 is TGTGCCAGCCTCGCTTTTGGGACTAGCGGGAGGAACGAGCAGTTCTTC. This encodes CASLAFGTSGRNEQFF.

The chain carries TRBV30 and TRBJ1-2, with D tentatively TRBD1 (5 bases). The CDR3 has 16 amino acids. The V end lost 0 bases, the J end lost 1 base, and 15 bases lay between the germline ends. CDR1 is GTSNPN, CDR2 SVGIG, per germline (reference sequence). The CDR3 region is CAWSVHWAGDNYGYTF. Here the CDR3 DNA reads TGTGCCTGGAGTGTACATTGGGCGGGGGATAACTATGGCTACACCTTC.